This TCR beta chain was sequenced for a study of beta chain features in type 1 diabetes. Looking at the study overall: Examination spanned approximately 110 million sorted cells from all samples.

Germline V gene lookup returns CDR1 MNHEY and CDR2 SVGAGI. Trimming at V came to 2 bases and at J to 13 bases, leaving 6 bases not matched to a gene. This CDR3 region has 12 residues. Investigators reverse transcribed all isolated RNA, so they sequenced expressed TCRB transcripts. Naive, central memory and regulatory T cell samples produced a mean of approximately 3.6 million reads. The table came from immunoSEQ multiplex PCR; TCRdb's copy has only in-frame clones and leaves some out. The table records 160,000 or so clones, 11% of them present only once. The material sequenced was central memory CD4+ T cells from blood. V and J are TRBV6-5 and TRBJ2-7; the match to TRBD1 covers 9 bases. The source is a man aged 18 to 30 in good health. The CDR3 sequence is CASSYTGQGGYF. The CDR3 DNA sequence: TGTGCCAGCAGTTACACGGGACAGGGCGGATACTTC.